This TCR beta chain was sequenced for a study of Ad26.COV2.S vaccination and SARS-CoV-2 variants. V was pared by 1 base and J by 8 bases, with 14 bases between. The CDR3 loop spans 14 amino acids. Germline values: CDR1 SEHNR, CDR2 FQNEAQ (reference sequence). In the case of this clone: Its antigen is unknown.

The study, taken as a whole, reports: Reportedly, after vaccination the spike-specific CD8+ and CD4+ T cell responses displayed substantial breadth.

Generated by immunoSEQ multiplex PCR, the TCRdb table keeps only in-frame clones and is missing some. The top ten clones hold roughly 1.7% of a sample with 450,000 to 550,000 clones, 80% to 90% of them seen once. The sample's treatment: roughly 18 received Ad26.COV2.S at low or high dose, single or two shots; about 5 received placebo; per-sample allocation not given. Vaccine and placebo recipients were sampled on day 63 after the first injection. This chain joins TRBV7-9 and TRBJ1-2; D might be TRBD1 (5 bases). Here the sequenced sample was peripheral blood, taken in a trial of Ad26.COV2.S vaccine versus placebo. The source is a person aged 18 to 65 who received the Ad26.COV2.S COVID-19 vaccine or a placebo. CDR3 amino acids: CASSLVSGGGGYTF. The CDR3 coding sequence is TGTGCCAGCAGCTTAGTGTCGGGGGGTGGCGGCTACACCTTC.